This T cell receptor (beta chain) was recorded in a study of T cells in Graves' hyperthyroidism and ophthalmopathy. Germline CDR1 and CDR2: SGHDT and YYEEEE. Trimming at V came to 4 bases and at J to 4 bases, leaving 7 bases not matched to a gene. CDR3 size: 14 residues. Amplification of TCR beta CDR3 regions was performed using RNA transcripts as template. Carried out on the TCR CDR3, a first-round RT-PCR used the HTBI primer set. TCRdb analysed the multiplex PCR reads with MiXCR anew, one entry per CDR3 protein. This table has 400,000 to 550,000 distinct CDR3 sequences, around 22% appearing once. This clonotype has at least ten counts.

The sequence derives from a woman aged 30 to 39 with Graves' ophthalmopathy. Material for sequencing was blood. The V call is TRBV5-6, the J call TRBJ1-2; the match to TRBD1 covers 7 bases. CDR3 nucleotide sequence: TGTGCCAGCAGCGGAACAGGGGACCTCTATGGCTACACCTTC. Translated: CASSGTGDLYGYTF.